This paragraph reports one T cell receptor beta chain. This sample stems from a study of T cell changes during pregnancy in multiple sclerosis. Assay: immunoSEQ multiplex PCR; the TCRdb copy retains only in-frame clones and omits some. The data hold around 53,000 clones, with around nine tenths observed a single time. The CDR3 consists of 16 residues. Trimming removed 0 bases from V and 0 bases from J, with 12 bases in between. The germline V gene encodes CDR1 SGHTS and CDR2 YDEGEE. This clonotype originated in a female donor with multiple sclerosis, enrolled in a pregnancy study. Sequenced here: CD8+ T cells from peripheral blood mononuclear cells, sampled before pregnancy. This sequence joins TRBV5-8 and TRBJ1-1, with no clear D. CDR3 DNA sequence: TGTGCCAGCAGCTTGGTTGTCACGGTGCTGAACACTGAAGCTTTCTTT. Translated, it gives CASSLVVTVLNTEAFF.